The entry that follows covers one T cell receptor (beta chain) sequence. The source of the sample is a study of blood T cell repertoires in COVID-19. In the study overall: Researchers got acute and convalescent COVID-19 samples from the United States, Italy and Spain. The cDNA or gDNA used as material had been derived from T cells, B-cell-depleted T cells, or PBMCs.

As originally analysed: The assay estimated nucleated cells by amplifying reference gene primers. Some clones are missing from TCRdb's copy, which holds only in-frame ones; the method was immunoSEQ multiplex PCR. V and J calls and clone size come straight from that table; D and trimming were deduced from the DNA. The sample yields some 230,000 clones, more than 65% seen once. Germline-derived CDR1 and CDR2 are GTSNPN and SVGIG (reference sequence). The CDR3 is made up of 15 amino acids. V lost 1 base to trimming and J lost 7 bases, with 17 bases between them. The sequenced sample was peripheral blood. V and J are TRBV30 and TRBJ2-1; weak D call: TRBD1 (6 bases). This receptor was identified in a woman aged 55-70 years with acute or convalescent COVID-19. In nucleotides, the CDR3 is TGTGCCTGGAGTGCCAGGGGCGGCGGTTGGAATGAGCAGTTCTTC. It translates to CAWSARGGGWNEQFF.